These T cell receptor beta chains were read from a single sample in a study of blood T cells in healthy people across ages. TCRdb called the 5' RACE reads again in MiXCR, with one record for every CDR3 protein. The profile covers about 800,000 distinct CDR3 sequences, with roughly 25% appearing a single time and roughly 3.8% taken by the ten largest. The same sample was also studied in work on T cells of mothers and their children.

Sequencing was done on a sample of blood. The receptors derive from a boy between 10 and 17 years old in good health. The CDR3 runs from the conserved cysteine through the conserved F or W. Each record gives: J gene, V gene, clone size, D gene, CDR3 DNA, CDR3 protein. D genes are given only for firm matches. Clone size is stated in some rows and not others, as once, few, many or a class when expanded.

j_gene: TRBJ1-1
v_gene: TRBV7-2
abundance: once
d_gene: .
CDR3nt: TGTGCCAGCAGACCGGAGGAATTTTCGAAGATGACTGAAGCTTTCTTT
CDR3aa: CASRPEEFSKMTEAFF

j_gene: TRBJ2-3
v_gene: TRBV5-1
abundance: few
d_gene: .
CDR3nt: TGCGCCAGCAGCAGGACAGAAGTTCTTAGCACAGATACGCAGTATTTT
CDR3aa: CASSRTEVLSTDTQYF

j_gene: TRBJ2-7
v_gene: TRBV2
abundance: few
d_gene: TRBD2
CDR3nt: TGTGCCAGCACCCCTGGACTAGCGGGAGCGAAGTACTTC
CDR3aa: CASTPGLAGAKYF

j_gene: TRBJ1-4
v_gene: TRBV7-9
abundance: few
d_gene: .
CDR3nt: TGTGCCAGCAGCCCAGCGGGACGGGTTGAAAAACTGTTTTTT
CDR3aa: CASSPAGRVEKLFF

j_gene: TRBJ1-5
v_gene: TRBV28
abundance: few
d_gene: .
CDR3nt: TGTGCCAGCACAGGTTGGAATCAGCCCCAGCATTTT
CDR3aa: CASTGWNQPQHF

j_gene: TRBJ1-1
v_gene: TRBV18
abundance: .
d_gene: .
CDR3nt: TGTGCCAGCTCACCTTGGGCAGGGATGAACACTGAAGCTTTCTTT
CDR3aa: CASSPWAGMNTEAFF

j_gene: TRBJ2-1
v_gene: TRBV29-1
abundance: few
d_gene: .
CDR3nt: TGCAGCGTCTTAGAAGCCTACAATGAGCAGTTCTTC
CDR3aa: CSVLEAYNEQFF

j_gene: TRBJ2-3
v_gene: TRBV12-3/TRBV12-4
abundance: few
d_gene: .
CDR3nt: TGTGCCAGCAGTCCCCGGGGGGCGCGCACAGATGCGCAGTATTTT
CDR3aa: CASSPRGARTDAQYF

j_gene: TRBJ1-4
v_gene: TRBV12-3/TRBV12-4
abundance: few
d_gene: .
CDR3nt: TGTGCCAGCAGCGACTCTGGGGGTAATGAAAAACTGTTTTTT
CDR3aa: CASSDSGGNEKLFF

j_gene: TRBJ2-5
v_gene: TRBV3-1
abundance: few
d_gene: .
CDR3nt: TGTGCCAGCAGCCCGGAGGGGCTAGCTGAGACCCAGTACTTC
CDR3aa: CASSPEGLAETQYF

j_gene: TRBJ2-5
v_gene: TRBV3-1
abundance: .
d_gene: TRBD2
CDR3nt: TGTGCCAGCAGCCAAGGACTAGCGGCCATCCAAGAGACCCAGTACTTC
CDR3aa: CASSQGLAAIQETQYF

j_gene: TRBJ1-4
v_gene: TRBV12-3/TRBV12-4
abundance: few
d_gene: .
CDR3nt: TGTGCCAGCAGCGTCAGGGGAGGAGGAGAAAAACTGTTTTTT
CDR3aa: CASSVRGGGEKLFF

j_gene: TRBJ2-6
v_gene: TRBV15
abundance: .
d_gene: .
CDR3nt: TGTGCCACCAGCAGAGATGGCGGGACCGGGGCCAACGTCCTGACTTTC
CDR3aa: CATSRDGGTGANVLTF

j_gene: TRBJ2-1
v_gene: TRBV20-1
abundance: few
d_gene: TRBD2
CDR3nt: TGCAGTGCCCCCGTCGTAGCGGGCTTAGGTAATGAGCAGTTCTTC
CDR3aa: CSAPVVAGLGNEQFF

j_gene: TRBJ2-1
v_gene: TRBV29-1
abundance: .
d_gene: .
CDR3nt: TGCAGCGTCACTCACGACTACAATGAGCAGTTCTTC
CDR3aa: CSVTHDYNEQFF

j_gene: TRBJ2-5
v_gene: TRBV7-8
abundance: .
d_gene: TRBD2
CDR3nt: TGTGCCAGCAGCTTGAACGGGGGGCAAGAGACCCAGTACTTC
CDR3aa: CASSLNGGQETQYF

j_gene: TRBJ2-7
v_gene: TRBV29-1
abundance: few
d_gene: .
CDR3nt: TGCAGCGCGGCGAGATTAAATCCGGGCGAGCAGTACTTC
CDR3aa: CSAARLNPGEQYF

j_gene: TRBJ2-1
v_gene: TRBV4-2
abundance: few
d_gene: .
CDR3nt: TGTGCCAGCAGCCAAGATATTGGAGCTTTTGATGAGCAGTTCTTC
CDR3aa: CASSQDIGAFDEQFF

j_gene: TRBJ2-1
v_gene: TRBV4-1
abundance: .
d_gene: .
CDR3nt: TGCGCCAGCAGCCAAGAGGGGCAGGGGCTATACAATGAGCAGTTCTTC
CDR3aa: CASSQEGQGLYNEQFF

j_gene: TRBJ2-3
v_gene: TRBV2
abundance: .
d_gene: .
CDR3nt: TGTGCCAGCACCGAGGGAGATACGCAGTATTTT
CDR3aa: CASTEGDTQYF

j_gene: TRBJ2-3
v_gene: TRBV29-1
abundance: once
d_gene: TRBD1
CDR3nt: TGCAGCGCCGATACCGGGACAGGGAGATATACGCAGTATTTT
CDR3aa: CSADTGTGRYTQYF

j_gene: TRBJ2-7
v_gene: TRBV6-5
abundance: .
d_gene: TRBD2
CDR3nt: TGTGCCAGCAGTCTAGCGGGAGCGGCCTCCGAGCAGTACTTC
CDR3aa: CASSLAGAASEQYF

j_gene: TRBJ1-1
v_gene: TRBV7-2
abundance: .
d_gene: .
CDR3nt: TGTGCCAGCAGCGTCACCAGTGGACACACTGAAGCTTTCTTT
CDR3aa: CASSVTSGHTEAFF

j_gene: TRBJ1-5
v_gene: TRBV12-3/TRBV12-4
abundance: few
d_gene: TRBD1
CDR3nt: TGTGCCAGCAGCCCTACAGGGGGTGGCAATCAGCCCCAGCATTTT
CDR3aa: CASSPTGGGNQPQHF

j_gene: TRBJ2-5
v_gene: TRBV28
abundance: few
d_gene: TRBD2
CDR3nt: TGTGCCAGCAGTTCGGCTACTAGCGGTCAAGAGACCCAGTACTTC
CDR3aa: CASSSATSGQETQYF

j_gene: TRBJ2-3
v_gene: TRBV20-1
abundance: .
d_gene: .
CDR3nt: TGCAGTGCTAGAGATCCCGATAGAGGGGGGGCCACAGATACGCAGTATTTT
CDR3aa: CSARDPDRGGATDTQYF

j_gene: TRBJ1-5
v_gene: TRBV28
abundance: .
d_gene: .
CDR3nt: TGTGCCAGCAGTTCCGCGGTAGCCGGGGAGAGTCAGCCCCAGCATTTT
CDR3aa: CASSSAVAGESQPQHF

j_gene: TRBJ2-7
v_gene: TRBV3-1
abundance: .
d_gene: .
CDR3nt: TGTGCCAGCAGCCAAGTTTCCCATTACGAGCAGTACTTC
CDR3aa: CASSQVSHYEQYF

j_gene: TRBJ2-7
v_gene: TRBV6-5
abundance: few
d_gene: TRBD2
CDR3nt: TGTGCCAGCAGGTCTAGCGGGAAAGCCTACGAGCAGTACTTC
CDR3aa: CASRSSGKAYEQYF

j_gene: TRBJ2-1
v_gene: TRBV7-3
abundance: few
d_gene: TRBD1
CDR3nt: TGTGCCAGCAGCCCACAGACAGGGGGTGGGCACAATGAGCAGTTCTTC
CDR3aa: CASSPQTGGGHNEQFF

j_gene: TRBJ1-1
v_gene: TRBV7-9
abundance: .
d_gene: .
CDR3nt: TGTGCCAGCAGTGATGGCATGAACACTGAAGCTTTCTTT
CDR3aa: CASSDGMNTEAFF

j_gene: TRBJ2-7
v_gene: TRBV20-1
abundance: .
d_gene: .
CDR3nt: TGCAGTGCTAGAGACGGTGGCTACGAGCAGTACTTC
CDR3aa: CSARDGGYEQYF

j_gene: TRBJ1-2
v_gene: TRBV27
abundance: .
d_gene: TRBD1
CDR3nt: TGTGCCAGCAGGGACGCAGGGGGCGCCTATGGCTACACCTTC
CDR3aa: CASRDAGGAYGYTF

j_gene: TRBJ2-7
v_gene: TRBV27
abundance: .
d_gene: TRBD1
CDR3nt: TGTGCCAGCAGTCGGCGGACAGGGGGAAACCTAGACTACGAGCAGTACTTC
CDR3aa: CASSRRTGGNLDYEQYF

j_gene: TRBJ1-2
v_gene: TRBV6-6
abundance: few
d_gene: .
CDR3nt: TGTGCCAGCAGTTACTTTCCAGGTTCCTACACCTTC
CDR3aa: CASSYFPGSYTF

j_gene: TRBJ2-2
v_gene: TRBV20-1
abundance: few
d_gene: .
CDR3nt: TGCAGTGCTAGAGATTTTCTTTCTGGGTCCGGGGAGCTGTTTTTT
CDR3aa: CSARDFLSGSGELFF

j_gene: TRBJ1-1
v_gene: TRBV6-2/TRBV6-3
abundance: .
d_gene: .
CDR3nt: TGTGCCAGCACAGGGACAAGATCCACTGAAGCTTTCTTT
CDR3aa: CASTGTRSTEAFF

j_gene: TRBJ2-7
v_gene: TRBV27
abundance: few
d_gene: TRBD1
CDR3nt: TGTGCCAGCAGTTTAGGACAGGGGACATTTCACGAGCAGTACTTC
CDR3aa: CASSLGQGTFHEQYF

j_gene: TRBJ1-3
v_gene: TRBV25-1
abundance: few
d_gene: .
CDR3nt: TGTGCCAGCAGTGCCAGTTTTGTTAGCTCTGGAAACACCATATATTTT
CDR3aa: CASSASFVSSGNTIYF

j_gene: TRBJ1-6
v_gene: TRBV9
abundance: .
d_gene: .
CDR3nt: TGTGCCAGCAGCGGAGCCTCCGACGCAGCTTTCAGGCATATCTCACCCCTCCACTTT
CDR3aa: CASSGASDAAFRHISPLHF

j_gene: TRBJ1-5
v_gene: TRBV28
abundance: .
d_gene: TRBD1
CDR3nt: TGTGCCAGCAGTTCTCACAGGGGCATTAGCAATCAGCCCCAGCATTTT
CDR3aa: CASSSHRGISNQPQHF

j_gene: TRBJ2-5
v_gene: TRBV5-5
abundance: few
d_gene: .
CDR3nt: TGTGCCAGCAGCGGCGATCCTAGTGCGGCCCAGTACTTC
CDR3aa: CASSGDPSAAQYF

j_gene: TRBJ2-3
v_gene: TRBV7-9
abundance: .
d_gene: .
CDR3nt: TGTGCCAGCACCACCGGGGGCACAGATACGCAGTATTTT
CDR3aa: CASTTGGTDTQYF

j_gene: TRBJ2-4
v_gene: TRBV7-6
abundance: few
d_gene: .
CDR3nt: TGTGCCAGCAGCTTAGCAGGAGGGGGCGAGACCAAAAACATTCAGTACTTC
CDR3aa: CASSLAGGGETKNIQYF

j_gene: TRBJ1-1
v_gene: TRBV20-1
abundance: few
d_gene: .
CDR3nt: TGCAGTGCTACTGACAGCCAAAGAGGGTACACTGAAGCTTTCTTT
CDR3aa: CSATDSQRGYTEAFF

j_gene: TRBJ1-1
v_gene: TRBV20-1
abundance: .
d_gene: .
CDR3nt: TGCAGTGCCCGGCAAGAGAACACTGAAGCTTTCTTT
CDR3aa: CSARQENTEAFF

j_gene: TRBJ2-7
v_gene: TRBV7-9
abundance: few
d_gene: .
CDR3nt: TGTGCCAGCAGCTTAGCAGTAGTTCACGAGCAGTACTTC
CDR3aa: CASSLAVVHEQYF

j_gene: TRBJ1-1
v_gene: TRBV28
abundance: .
d_gene: .
CDR3nt: TGTGCCAGCAGTTCATTTGGACGGCGGGGGGTTGAAGCTTTCTTT
CDR3aa: CASSSFGRRGVEAFF

j_gene: TRBJ2-7
v_gene: TRBV12-3/TRBV12-4
abundance: few
d_gene: .
CDR3nt: TGTGCCAGCAGAGACTTGAGCTCCTACGAGCAGTACTTC
CDR3aa: CASRDLSSYEQYF

j_gene: TRBJ2-7
v_gene: TRBV7-9
abundance: .
d_gene: .
CDR3nt: TGTGCCAGCAGCCCAACTTACAGAGCCTACGAGCAGTACTTC
CDR3aa: CASSPTYRAYEQYF

j_gene: TRBJ2-7
v_gene: TRBV20-1
abundance: few
d_gene: TRBD2
CDR3nt: TGCAGTGCTAATGCCCCTAGCGGGAAGGGCTACGAGCAGTACTTC
CDR3aa: CSANAPSGKGYEQYF

j_gene: TRBJ2-6
v_gene: TRBV5-5
abundance: .
d_gene: TRBD1
CDR3nt: TGTGCCAGCACGAGGGACAGGGGCTCTGGGGCCAACGTCCTGACTTTC
CDR3aa: CASTRDRGSGANVLTF

j_gene: TRBJ1-4
v_gene: TRBV7-9
abundance: few
d_gene: TRBD1
CDR3nt: TGTGCCAGCAGCTTACGAGACAGGGCGGAAAAACTGTTTTTT
CDR3aa: CASSLRDRAEKLFF

j_gene: TRBJ2-7
v_gene: TRBV7-6
abundance: few
d_gene: TRBD2
CDR3nt: TGTGCCAGCAGCGCGGGACTAGCGGTCCTTAACGAGCAGTACTTC
CDR3aa: CASSAGLAVLNEQYF

j_gene: TRBJ2-7
v_gene: TRBV7-6
abundance: few
d_gene: TRBD1
CDR3nt: TGTGCCAGCAGCGCCTACGACAGGGTTCGTGACGAGCAGTACTTC
CDR3aa: CASSAYDRVRDEQYF